The present entry profiles one T cell receptor beta chain with its context. Looked up from germline, CDR1 is MNHEY and CDR2 is SVGAGI. The CDR3 extends over 14 amino acids. V was trimmed by 0 bases and J by 4 bases, leaving 9 bases between them. These data belong to a study of technical replicates of blood from several donors. TCRdb keeps only in-frame clones here, not all; method: immunoSEQ multiplex PCR. The data show 80,000 or so clones, roughly 95% seen once. The J gene is TRBJ1-2, the V gene TRBV6-5; no firm D call. The receptor was derived from a human donor in good health. The sequenced material came from T cells isolated from PBMCs. CDR3 coding DNA: TGTGCCAGCAGTTACTCGAGGCAGTTCTATGGCTACACCTTC. Its translation: CASSYSRQFYGYTF.